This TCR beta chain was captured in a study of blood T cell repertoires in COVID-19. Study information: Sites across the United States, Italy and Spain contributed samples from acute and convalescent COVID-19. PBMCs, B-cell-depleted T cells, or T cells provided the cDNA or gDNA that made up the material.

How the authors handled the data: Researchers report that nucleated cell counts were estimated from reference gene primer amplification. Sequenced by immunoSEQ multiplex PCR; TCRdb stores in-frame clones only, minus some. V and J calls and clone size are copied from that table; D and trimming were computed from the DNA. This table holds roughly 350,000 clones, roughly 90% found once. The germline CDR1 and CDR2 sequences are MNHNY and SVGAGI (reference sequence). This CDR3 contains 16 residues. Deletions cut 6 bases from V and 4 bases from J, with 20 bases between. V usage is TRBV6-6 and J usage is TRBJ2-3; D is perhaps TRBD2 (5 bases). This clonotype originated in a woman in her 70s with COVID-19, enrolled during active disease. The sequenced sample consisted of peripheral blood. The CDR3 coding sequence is TGTGCCAGCAGCCCTATACCGGGATCTGGCGCAGATACGCAGTATTTT. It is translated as CASSPIPGSGADTQYF.